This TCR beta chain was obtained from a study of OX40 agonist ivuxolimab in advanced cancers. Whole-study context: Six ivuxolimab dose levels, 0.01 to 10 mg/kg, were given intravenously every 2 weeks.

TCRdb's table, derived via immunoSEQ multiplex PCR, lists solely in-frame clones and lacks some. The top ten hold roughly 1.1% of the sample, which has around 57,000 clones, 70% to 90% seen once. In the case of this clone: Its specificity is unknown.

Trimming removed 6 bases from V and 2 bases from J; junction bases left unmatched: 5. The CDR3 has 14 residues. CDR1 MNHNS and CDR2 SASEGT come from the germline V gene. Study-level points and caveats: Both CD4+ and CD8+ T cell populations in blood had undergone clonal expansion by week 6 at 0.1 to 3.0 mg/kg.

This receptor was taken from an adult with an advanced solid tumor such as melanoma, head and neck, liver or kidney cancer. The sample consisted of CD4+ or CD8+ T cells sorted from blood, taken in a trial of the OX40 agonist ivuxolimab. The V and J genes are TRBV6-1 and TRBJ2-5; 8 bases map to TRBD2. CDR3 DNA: TGTGCCAGCAGCGGGGGGGGAACACAAGAGACCCAGTACTTC. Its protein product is CASSGGGTQETQYF.